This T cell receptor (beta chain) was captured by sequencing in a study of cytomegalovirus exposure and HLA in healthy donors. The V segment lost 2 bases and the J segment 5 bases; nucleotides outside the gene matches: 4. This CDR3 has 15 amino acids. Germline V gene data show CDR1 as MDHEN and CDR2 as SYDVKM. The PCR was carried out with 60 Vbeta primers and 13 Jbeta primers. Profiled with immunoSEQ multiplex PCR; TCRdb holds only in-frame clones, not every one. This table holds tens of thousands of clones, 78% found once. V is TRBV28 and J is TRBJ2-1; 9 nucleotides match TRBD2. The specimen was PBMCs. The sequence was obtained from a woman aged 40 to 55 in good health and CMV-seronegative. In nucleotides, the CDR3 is TGTGCCAGCAGTTTAGGCGGGAGGGAGGACAATGAGCAGTTCTTC. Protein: CASSLGGREDNEQFF.